Presented here are 13 T cell receptor beta chains from one specimen sequenced in a study of cytomegalovirus exposure and HLA in healthy donors. PCR employed 60 Vbeta and 13 Jbeta primers. The table came from immunoSEQ multiplex PCR; TCRdb's copy has only in-frame clones and leaves some out. The sample consists of 130,000 to 150,000 clones, roughly four fifths of them appearing once. The sequenced sample was PBMCs. Receptor source: a human donor in good health.

In this sample, this clone turned up a few times. V gene TRBV11-2 combines with J gene TRBJ1-2; 8 bases are shared with TRBD1. Germline trimming cut 2 bases from V and 8 bases from J; bases unmatched to any gene: 4. The CDR3 has 13 residues. Germline lookup yields CDR1 SGHAT and CDR2 FQNNGV. The CDR3 is CASSLQGAGGYTF. The CDR3 nucleotides are TGTGCCAGCAGCTTACAGGGGGCCGGAGGCTACACCTTC.

The chain has TRBV30 and TRBJ1-2; a weak D match, TRBD1 (6 bases). CDR1 GTSNPN and CDR2 SVGIG come from the germline V gene (reference sequence). This CDR3 has 14 amino acids. Trimming removed 4 bases from V and 6 bases from J, with 18 bases in between. The CDR3 sequence is CAWTSFTDRDGYTF. CDR3 sequence (DNA): TGTGCCTGGACGTCCTTTACGGACAGAGATGGCTACACCTTC.

This clone was seen more than once but under ten times. The rearrangement links TRBV5-1 to TRBJ2-5; 7 bases agree with TRBD2. V gave up 2 bases and J gave up 3 bases; unmatched junction bases: 4. The CDR3 is 14 residues long. Germline assignment: CDR1 SGHRS and CDR2 YFSETQ. CDR3 in amino acids: CASSLAGQEETQYF. In DNA form, the CDR3 reads TGCGCCAGCAGCTTAGCGGGGCAAGAAGAGACCCAGTACTTC.

The rearrangement uses TRBV6-1 and TRBJ1-1, with D perhaps TRBD1 (5 bases). Trimming left V 8 bases short and J 2 bases short, with 15 bases between. Germline CDR1 and CDR2: MNHNS and SASEGT. This CDR3 has 14 residues. The CDR3 loop is CASFIAGKNTEAFF. The DNA for the CDR3 is TGTGCCAGCTTTATAGCAGGGAAAAACACTGAAGCTTTCTTT.

The rearrangement joins TRBV2 to TRBJ2-3, with a tentative D call TRBD2 (5 bases). Looked up from germline, CDR1 is SNHLY and CDR2 is FYNNEI. The V and J ends lost 2 bases and 2 bases respectively, with 11 bases between them. CDR3 size: 15 residues. CDR3 sequence (DNA): TGTGCCAGCAGTGAACAGCGGATAGACACAGATACGCAGTATTTT. Translating gives CASSEQRIDTDTQYF.

The chain couples TRBV18 to TRBJ2-1; 13 bases line up with TRBD2. The CDR3 spans 14 residues. CDR1 is KGHSH, CDR2 LQKENI, per germline. V dropped 5 bases and J dropped 6; count of bases not matched to a gene: 1. The CDR3 bases are TGTGCCAGCTCAACTAGCGGGGGGGCCAATGAGCAGTTCTTC. Translating gives CASSTSGGANEQFF.

This clone showed up just a few times. The chain carries TRBV6-5 and TRBJ2-7; no firm D call. Deletions cut 6 bases from V and 0 bases from J, with 6 bases between. The CDR3 runs to 12 residues. The V gene's germline CDR1 is MNHEY and CDR2 SVGAGI. CDR3 protein: CASRGNSYEQYF. Here the CDR3 DNA reads TGTGCCAGCAGGGGCAACTCCTACGAGCAGTACTTC.

This sequence joins TRBV2 and TRBJ2-2; a possible D gene is TRBD1 (5 bases). Germline CDR1 reads SNHLY; CDR2 reads FYNNEI. V lost 6 bases to trimming and J lost 1 base, with 9 bases between them. The CDR3 runs 14 residues. CDR3 amino acids: CASSGHQNTGELFF. The CDR3 nucleotides are TGTGCCAGCAGCGGACACCAGAACACCGGGGAGCTGTTTTTT.

CDR3 region: CASSSSGDNIQYF. CDR3 sequence (DNA): TGTGCCAGCAGTTCGTCGGGGGACAACATTCAGTACTTC. The V call is TRBV27, the J call TRBJ2-4; maybe TRBD2 (6 bases). Per the germline V gene, CDR1 is MNHEY and CDR2 is SMNVEV (reference sequence). CDR3 length: 13 amino acids. V was shortened by 4 bases and J by 7 bases, with 11 bases between the two germline ends.

This chain uses TRBV9 with TRBJ2-3; 8 bases match TRBD1. CDR3 size: 15 residues. Trimming at V came to 3 bases and at J to 2 bases, leaving 5 bases not matched to a gene. Germline CDR1 and CDR2: SGDLS and YYNGEE. This CDR3 reads CASSAGTGPTDTQYF. The CDR3 DNA sequence: TGTGCCAGCAGCGCCGGGACAGGCCCCACAGATACGCAGTATTTT. Full variable domain (remainder filled in from reference TRBV9 and TRBJ2-3): DSGVTQTPKHLITATGQRVTLRCSPRSGDLSVYWYQQSLDQGLQFLIQYYNGEERAKGNILERFSAQQFPDLHSELNLSSLELGDSALYFCASSAGTGPTDTQYFGPGTRLTVL.

The rearrangement links TRBV2 to TRBJ2-5; the D gene is possibly TRBD1 (5 bases). Gene TRBJ2-7 matches the end of the DNA better, so the J call may be wrong. From germline, CDR1 is SNHLY and CDR2 FYNNEI. The CDR3 is 14 residues long. The chain's CDR3 is CASSPRTLSYEQYF. The CDR3 bases are TGTGCCAGCAGCCCCCGGACACTCTCCTACGAGCAGTACTTC.

This clone was picked up one time. V usage is TRBV11-2 and J usage is TRBJ2-2; 9 nucleotides agree with TRBD2. This CDR3 is built from 19 residues. J lost 5 bases, V lost 3 bases, and 16 bases had no gene match. In germline, CDR1 is SGHAT, CDR2 FQNNGV. DNA for the CDR3: TGTGCCAGCAGCTTCCCCGGGAGCGGGAGGTCCTTGATAACCGGGGAGCTGTTTTTT. Residues: CASSFPGSGRSLITGELFF.

The CDR3 is CASSQTGSNTGELFF. CDR3 sequence (DNA): TGCGCCAGCAGCCAAACAGGGTCGAACACCGGGGAGCTGTTTTTT. This chain links TRBV4-1 with TRBJ2-2; D perhaps matches TRBD1 (6 bases). The CDR3 length is 15 residues. V was pared by 2 bases and J by 0 bases, with 7 bases between. From germline, CDR1 is MGHRA and CDR2 YSYEKL.